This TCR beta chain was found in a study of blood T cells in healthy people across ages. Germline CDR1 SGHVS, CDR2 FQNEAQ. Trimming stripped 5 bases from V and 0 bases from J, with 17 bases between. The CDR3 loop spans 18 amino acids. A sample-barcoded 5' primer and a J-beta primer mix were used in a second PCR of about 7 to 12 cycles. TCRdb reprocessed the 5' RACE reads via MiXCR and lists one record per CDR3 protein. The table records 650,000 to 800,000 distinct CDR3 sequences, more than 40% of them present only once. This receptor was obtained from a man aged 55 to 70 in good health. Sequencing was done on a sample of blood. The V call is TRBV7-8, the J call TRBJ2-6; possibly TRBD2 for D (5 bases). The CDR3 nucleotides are TGTGCCAGCAGCGCCGTTAGGATTGGGAGCTCTGGGGCCAACGTCCTGACTTTC. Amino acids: CASSAVRIGSSGANVLTF.